Listed below are T cell receptor beta chains from one sample, sequenced in a study of blood T cell repertoires in COVID-19. Assay used: immunoSEQ multiplex PCR; TCRdb lists only in-frame clones, some missing. The repertoire holds about 120,000 clones, with about 87% as singletons. Sequencing was performed on peripheral blood. The receptors shown here come from a woman aged 70-85 years with acute or convalescent COVID-19. CDR3s include the opening cysteine and the closing phenylalanine or tryptophan. The D gene is left open where the match is weak. Not all rows give a size; the values are once, few, many and, for expanded clones, a class.

V gene	clone size	J gene	D gene	CDR3 DNA	CDR3 protein
TRBV18	-	TRBJ1-5	-	TGTGCCAGCTCACCAGGGCTGGGAGAGCCCCAGCATTTT	CASSPGLGEPQHF
TRBV3-1/TRBV3-2	-	TRBJ1-2	-	TGTGCCAGCAGCCAAGTGACAGCAGACTATGGCTACACCTTC	CASSQVTADYGYTF
TRBV12-5	-	TRBJ2-3	-	TGTGCTAGTGCGGGTGGGCGGGGCACAGATACGCAGTATTTT	CASAGGRGTDTQYF
TRBV4-1	-	TRBJ1-2	-	TGCGCCAGCAGCCAAGATCTGTGGGCAGGCCGGATAACAGCTAACTATGGCTACACCTTC	CASSQDLWAGRITANYGYTF
TRBV3-1/TRBV3-2	-	TRBJ2-1	TRBD2	TGTGCCAGCAGCCCACAACTAGCGGACTCCTACAATGAGCAGTTCTTC	CASSPQLADSYNEQFF
TRBV24-1	-	TRBJ2-5	TRBD2	TGTGCCCCCAGTGATTTCGGGGGGGGCGGGGTTAGAGAGACCCAGTACTTC	CAPSDFGGGGVRETQYF
TRBV27	-	TRBJ1-2	-	TGTGCCAGCAGTTTGGCAGGGAGGGGCTATGGCTACACCTTC	CASSLAGRGYGYTF
TRBV2	-	TRBJ2-3	-	TGTGCCAGCAGTGATCGGCCAGCGGGCGTCACAGATACGCAGTATTTT	CASSDRPAGVTDTQYF
TRBV28	-	TRBJ2-5	-	TGTGCCAGCAGTTGGGTCAGCGAAGAGACCCAGTACTTC	CASSWVSEETQYF
TRBV7-6	-	TRBJ2-2	-	TGTGCCAGCAGCCACAGGAGCCGCCTGAACACCGGGGAGCTGTTTTTT	CASSHRSRLNTGELFF
TRBV7-6	-	TRBJ2-7	-	TGTGCCAGCAGCTTAGAGGGGGTAACCGAGCAGTACTTC	CASSLEGVTEQYF
TRBV7-9	once	TRBJ2-1	-	TGTGCCAGCAGCTTCTGGATAGGGACTAATGAGCAGTTCTTC	CASSFWIGTNEQFF
TRBV7-2	-	TRBJ1-5	TRBD1	TGTGCCAGCAGCTTAGTTTATACAGGGGGGCAGCCCCAGCATTTT	CASSLVYTGGQPQHF
TRBV9	-	TRBJ1-6	-	TGTGCCAGCAGCCCGCTAACGGATAATTCACCCCTCCACTTT	CASSPLTDNSPLHF
TRBV2	-	TRBJ1-4	TRBD1	TGTGCCGCAGCGTCGGACAGGGCTAATGAAAAACTGTTTTTT	CAAASDRANEKLFF
TRBV27	-	TRBJ1-6	-	TGTGCCAGCACCCTAATAGCCAGGCGGGGCTTTAATTCACCCCTCCACTTT	CASTLIARRGFNSPLHF
TRBV28	-	TRBJ1-3	TRBD1	TGTGCCAGCAGCCCACAAGACAGGGCTGGAAACACCATATATTTT	CASSPQDRAGNTIYF
TRBV5-1	-	TRBJ1-3	-	TGCGCCAGCAGCTTGGTGGGGGCCAGTGGAAACACCATATATTTT	CASSLVGASGNTIYF
TRBV28	-	TRBJ2-3	TRBD2	TGTGCCAGTAAACCGGGGGGTAGCACAGATACGCAGTATTTT	CASKPGGSTDTQYF
TRBV30	-	TRBJ1-1	TRBD1	TGTGCCTGGGCCGACAGGGGTAGGGTTAACACTGAAGCTTTCTTT	CAWADRGRVNTEAFF
TRBV24-1	-	TRBJ1-2	-	TGTGCCACCAGTGATTTGGTCAGAAACTATGGCTACACCTTC	CATSDLVRNYGYTF
TRBV6-5	-	TRBJ1-3	-	TGTGCCAGCAGTTTAGACCGGGGGGACACCATATATTTT	CASSLDRGDTIYF
TRBV19	few	TRBJ1-1	-	TGTGCCAGTAGTAGGAGGCCTCAGGGGAGCACTGAAGCTTTCTTT	CASSRRPQGSTEAFF
TRBV10-3	few	TRBJ1-2	-	TGTGCCATCAGGGGTGGCAGGGAAAATGGCTACACCTTC	CAIRGGRENGYTF
TRBV3-1/TRBV3-2	-	TRBJ2-1	-	TGTGCCAGCAGCGCCCGGACAGAGGGCCATGAGCAGTTCTTC	CASSARTEGHEQFF
TRBV10-2	-	TRBJ2-1	-	TGCGCCAGCAGCTCCCAGGGGGGCTCCTACAATGAGCAGTTCTTC	CASSSQGGSYNEQFF
TRBV18	-	TRBJ1-6	-	TGTGCCAGCTCACCACGGGGGGTTGAAGGTTCACCCCTCCACTTT	CASSPRGVEGSPLHF
TRBV2	once	TRBJ1-1	-	TGTGCCAGCAGCCAAACAGGGAGCACTGAAGCTTTCTTT	CASSQTGSTEAFF
TRBV27	-	TRBJ2-1	-	TGTGCCAGCAGCCTAATCCCGACACTCTCCTACAATGAGCAGTTCTTC	CASSLIPTLSYNEQFF
TRBV27	-	TRBJ2-7	TRBD2	TGTGCCAGCAGTAGAGAGCGGGGGGCCCTCTACGAGCAGTACTTC	CASSRERGALYEQYF
TRBV5-6	once	TRBJ2-7	TRBD2	TGTGCCAGCAGTTATACCGGGACTAGCGGGGTTTACCAGTACTTC	CASSYTGTSGVYQYF
TRBV10-3	-	TRBJ2-4	-	TGTGCCATCAGTGATCCCCCCCGAGGACAAGGCAAAAACATTCAGTACTTC	CAISDPPRGQGKNIQYF
TRBV2	-	TRBJ1-1	-	TGTGCCACAATGAGGCAGGGAGGCACTGAAGCTTTCTTT	CATMRQGGTEAFF